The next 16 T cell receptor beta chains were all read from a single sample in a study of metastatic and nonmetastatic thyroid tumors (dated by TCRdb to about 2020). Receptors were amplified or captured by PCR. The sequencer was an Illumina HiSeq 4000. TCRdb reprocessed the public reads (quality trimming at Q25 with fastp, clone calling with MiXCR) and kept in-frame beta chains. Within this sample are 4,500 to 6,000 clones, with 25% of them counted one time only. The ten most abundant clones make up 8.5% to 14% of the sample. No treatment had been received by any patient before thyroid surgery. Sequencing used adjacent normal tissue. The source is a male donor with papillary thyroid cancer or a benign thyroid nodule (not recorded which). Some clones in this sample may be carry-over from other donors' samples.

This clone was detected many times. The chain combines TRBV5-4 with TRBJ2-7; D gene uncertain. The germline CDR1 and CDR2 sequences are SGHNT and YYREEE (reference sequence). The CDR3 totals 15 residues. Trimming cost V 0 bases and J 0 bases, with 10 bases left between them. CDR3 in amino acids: CASSLGRTTSYEQYF. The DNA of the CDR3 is TGTGCCAGCAGCTTGGGACGGACGACCTCCTACGAGCAGTACTTC.

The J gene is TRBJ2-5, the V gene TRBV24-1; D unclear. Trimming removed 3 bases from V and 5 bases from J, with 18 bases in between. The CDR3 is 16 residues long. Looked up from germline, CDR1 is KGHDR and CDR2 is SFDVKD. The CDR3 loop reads CATSDAQTSGLETQYF. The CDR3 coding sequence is TGTGCCACCAGTGATGCGCAAACGTCTGGCCTGGAGACCCAGTACTTC.

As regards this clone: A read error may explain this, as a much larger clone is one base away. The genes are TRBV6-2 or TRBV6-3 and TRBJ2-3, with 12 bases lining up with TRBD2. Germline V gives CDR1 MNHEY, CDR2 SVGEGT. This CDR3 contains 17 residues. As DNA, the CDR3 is TGTGCCAGCAGTCCGACTAGCGGGGGTTCCTACACAGATACACAGTATTTT. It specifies CASSPTSGGSYTDTQYF.

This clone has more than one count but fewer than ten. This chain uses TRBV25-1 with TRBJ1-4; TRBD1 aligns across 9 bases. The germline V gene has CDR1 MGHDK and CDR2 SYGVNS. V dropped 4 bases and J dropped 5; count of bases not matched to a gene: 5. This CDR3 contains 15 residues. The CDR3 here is CASSVHRGPNEKLFF. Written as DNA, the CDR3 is TGTGCCAGCAGTGTCCACAGGGGGCCAAATGAAAAACTGTTTTTT.

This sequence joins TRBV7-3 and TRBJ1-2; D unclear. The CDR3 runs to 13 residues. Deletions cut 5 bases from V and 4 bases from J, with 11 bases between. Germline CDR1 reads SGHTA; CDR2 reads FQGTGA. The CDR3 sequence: CASSLVGGYGYTF. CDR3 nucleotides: TGTGCCAGCAGCCTTGTCGGCGGCTATGGCTACACCTTC.

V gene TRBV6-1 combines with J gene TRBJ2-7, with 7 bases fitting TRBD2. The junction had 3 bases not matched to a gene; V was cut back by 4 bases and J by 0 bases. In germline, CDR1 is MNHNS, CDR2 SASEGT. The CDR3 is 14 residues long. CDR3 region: CASSGRGSSYEQYF. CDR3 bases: TGTGCCAGCAGTGGGCGGGGGAGCTCCTACGAGCAGTACTTC.

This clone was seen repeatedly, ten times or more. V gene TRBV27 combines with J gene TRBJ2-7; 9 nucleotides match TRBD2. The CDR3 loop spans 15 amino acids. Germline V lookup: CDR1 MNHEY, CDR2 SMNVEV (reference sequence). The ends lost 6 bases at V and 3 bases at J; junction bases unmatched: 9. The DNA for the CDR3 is TGTGCCAGCAGCTATAGCGGGGGCCCGATCTACGAGCAGTACTTC. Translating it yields CASSYSGGPIYEQYF.

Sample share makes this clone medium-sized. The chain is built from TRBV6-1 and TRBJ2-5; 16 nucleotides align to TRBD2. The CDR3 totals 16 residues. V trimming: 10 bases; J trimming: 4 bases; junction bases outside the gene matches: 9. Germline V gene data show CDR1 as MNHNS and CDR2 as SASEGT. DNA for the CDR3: TGTGCCACCGGGACTAGCGGGAGGGTAGGGCGAGAGACCCAGTACTTC. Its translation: CATGTSGRVGRETQYF.

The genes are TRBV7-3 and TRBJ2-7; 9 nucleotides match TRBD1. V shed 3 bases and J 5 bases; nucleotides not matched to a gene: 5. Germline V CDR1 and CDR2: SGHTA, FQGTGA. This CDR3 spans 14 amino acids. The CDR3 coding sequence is TGTGCCAGCAGCTTGGGGGGACAGGGCCACGAGCAGTACTTC. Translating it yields CASSLGGQGHEQYF. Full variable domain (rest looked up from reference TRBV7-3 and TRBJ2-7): GAGVSQTPSNKVTEKGKYVELRCDPISGHTALYWYRQSLGQGPEFLIYFQGTGAADDSGLPNDRFFAVRPEGSVSTLKIQRTERGDSAVYLCASSLGGQGHEQYFGPGTRLTVT.

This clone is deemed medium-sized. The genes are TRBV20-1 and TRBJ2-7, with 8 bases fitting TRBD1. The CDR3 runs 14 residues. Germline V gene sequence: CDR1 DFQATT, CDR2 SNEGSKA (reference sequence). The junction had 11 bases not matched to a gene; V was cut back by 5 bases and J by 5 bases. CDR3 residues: CSAPPGQGGHEQYF. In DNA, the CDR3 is TGCAGTGCTCCCCCTGGACAGGGTGGACACGAGCAGTACTTC.

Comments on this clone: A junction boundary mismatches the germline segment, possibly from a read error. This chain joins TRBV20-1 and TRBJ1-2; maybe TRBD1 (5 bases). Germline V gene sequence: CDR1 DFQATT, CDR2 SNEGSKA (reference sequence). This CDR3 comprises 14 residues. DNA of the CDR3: TGCAGTTCTAGTAATCGACAGAGTAACTATGGCTACACCTTC. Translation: CSSSNRQSNYGYTF.

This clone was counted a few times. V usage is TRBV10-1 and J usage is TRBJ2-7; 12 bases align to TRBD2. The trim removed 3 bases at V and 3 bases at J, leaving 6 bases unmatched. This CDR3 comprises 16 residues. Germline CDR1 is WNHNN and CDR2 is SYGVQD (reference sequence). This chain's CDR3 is CASSDILAGGIYEQYF. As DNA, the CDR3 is TGCGCCAGCAGTGATATCCTAGCGGGAGGGATCTACGAGCAGTACTTC.

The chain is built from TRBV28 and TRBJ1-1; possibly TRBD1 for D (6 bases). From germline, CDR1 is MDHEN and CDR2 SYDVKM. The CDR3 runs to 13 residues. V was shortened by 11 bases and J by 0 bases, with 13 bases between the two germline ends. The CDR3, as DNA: TGTGCCCTGGGACAAAAACTGAACACTGAAGCTTTCTTT. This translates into CALGQKLNTEAFF.

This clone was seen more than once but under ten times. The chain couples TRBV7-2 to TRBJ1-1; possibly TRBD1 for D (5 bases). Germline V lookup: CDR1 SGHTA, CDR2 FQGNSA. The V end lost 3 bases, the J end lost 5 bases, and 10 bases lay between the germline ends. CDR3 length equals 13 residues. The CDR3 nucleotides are TGTGCCAGCAGCTTGGGGGGAGCGACTGAAGCTTTCTTT. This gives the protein CASSLGGATEAFF.

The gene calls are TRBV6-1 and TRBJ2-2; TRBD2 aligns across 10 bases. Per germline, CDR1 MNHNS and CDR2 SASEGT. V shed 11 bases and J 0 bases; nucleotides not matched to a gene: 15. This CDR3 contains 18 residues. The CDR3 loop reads CAAVGGTSVTANTGELFF. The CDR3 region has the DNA TGTGCCGCCGTGGGGGGGACTAGCGTAACCGCGAACACCGGGGAGCTGTTTTTT.

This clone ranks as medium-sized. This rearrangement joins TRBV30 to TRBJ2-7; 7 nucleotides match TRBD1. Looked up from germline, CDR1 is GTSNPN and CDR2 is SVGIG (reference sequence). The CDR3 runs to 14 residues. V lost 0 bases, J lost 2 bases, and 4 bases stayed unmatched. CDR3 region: CAWSVRGQTYEQYF. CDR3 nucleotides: TGTGCCTGGAGTGTAAGGGGACAGACCTACGAGCAGTACTTC. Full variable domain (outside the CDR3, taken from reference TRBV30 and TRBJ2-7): SQTIHQWPATLVQPVGSPLSLECTVEGTSNPNLYWYRQAAGRGLQLLFYSVGIGQISSEVPQNLSASRPQDRQFILSSKKLLLSDSGFYLCAWSVRGQTYEQYFGPGTRLTVT.